What follows are 15 T cell receptor beta chains derived from one specimen sequenced in a study of CXCR3-negative and CXCR3-positive naive CD8 T cells. 5' RACE that incorporated UMI labels was used to prepare the TRB cDNA libraries. Each CDR3 protein gets one entry in TCRdb, which reprocessed the 5' RACE reads and gives no DNA. Its clone listing holds 75,000 to 100,000 distinct CDR3 sequences. Sequenced input: naive CXCR3- CD8+ T cells from blood. Subset denoted: CD45RO-CCR7+CD27+CD95- naive CD8+ T cells lacking CXCR3 (TNR3-). Receptors originate from a human donor in good health. Some clones in this sample may be carry-over from other donors' samples.

The chain employs TRBV20-1 and TRBJ2-1; absent DNA, TCRdb's TRBD2 call cannot be checked. Germline V gene data show CDR1 as DFQATT and CDR2 as SNEGSKA (reference sequence). The CDR3 runs 13 residues. The CDR3: CSASGGAEREQFF.

This chain links TRBV9 with TRBJ2-1; the TCRdb call, TRBD1, lacks DNA for checking. This CDR3 has 15 amino acids. Germline loops: CDR1 SGDLS, CDR2 YYNGEE. The CDR3 loop reads CASSVPPDRANEQFF.

The V gene is TRBV13, the J gene TRBJ2-5; TCRdb reports TRBD1, a call that lacks DNA to check it against. From germline, CDR1 is PRHDT and CDR2 FYEKMQ (reference sequence). This CDR3 comprises 14 residues. Here the CDR3 reads CASSSTAWGETQYF.

The chain joins TRBV12-3 or TRBV12-4 to TRBJ1-6; TCRdb's D call, TRBD1, is unchecked because there is no DNA. The CDR3 has 15 residues. CDR3 sequence reads: CASSPSTGPNSPLHF.

The chain recombines TRBV2 with TRBJ2-7; TCRdb's D call of TRBD1 is untestable without DNA. Germline V gene lookup returns CDR1 SNHLY and CDR2 FYNNEI. The CDR3 totals 14 residues. This CDR3 is CASSEAWGGLEQYF.

This rearrangement joins TRBV2 to TRBJ2-2; there is no DNA to check the TCRdb D call of TRBD1. This CDR3 region has 15 residues. Germline CDR1 and CDR2: SNHLY and FYNNEI. This CDR3 reads CASSRTGVNTGELFF.

This chain joins TRBV19 and TRBJ2-1; the D call from TCRdb, TRBD1, cannot be confirmed without DNA. Looked up from germline, CDR1 is LNHDA and CDR2 is SQIVND (reference sequence). This CDR3 has 12 residues. CDR3 amino acids: CATLTGMDEQFF.

The genes are TRBV3-1 and TRBJ2-5. The CDR3 spans 12 residues. From germline, CDR1 is LGHDT and CDR2 YNNKEL (reference sequence). CDR3 in amino acids: CASSQDAETQYF.

The chain employs TRBV15 and TRBJ2-1; the TRBD2 assignment by TCRdb is unverifiable without DNA. The CDR3 runs to 12 residues. CDR1 is LNHNV, CDR2 YYDKDF, per germline (reference sequence). The CDR3 sequence: CATSRAGGEVLF. Full variable domain (remainder filled in from reference TRBV15 and TRBJ2-1): DAMVIQNPRYQVTQFGKPVTLSCSQTLNHNVMYWYQQKSSQAPKLLFHYYDKDFNNEADTPDNFQSRRPNTSFCFLDIRSPGLGDTAMYLCATSRAGGEVLFGPGTRLTVL.

J is TRBJ2-3 and V is TRBV7-9; TCRdb proposes TRBD1, but this gene call is untestable without DNA. The V gene's germline CDR1 is SEHNR and CDR2 FQNEAQ (reference sequence). This CDR3 region has 15 residues. CDR3 sequence: CASSSRQGHTDTQYF.

The chain has TRBV11-2 and TRBJ2-6; checking the TCRdb D call of TRBD1 is not possible without DNA. The germline gives CDR1 SGHAT, CDR2 FQNNGV. This CDR3 is built from 19 residues. This CDR3 reads CASSGSPGQARFGANVLTF.

V and J are TRBV14 and TRBJ2-1. Germline CDR1 is SGHDN and CDR2 is FVKESK. CDR3 size: 14 residues. The chain's CDR3 is CASSQFMRQNEQFF. Combining the CDR3 with reference TRBV14 and TRBJ2-1 gives the whole variable domain EAGVTQFPSHSVIEKGQTVTLRCDPISGHDNLYWYRRVMGKEIKFLLHFVKESKQDESGMPNNRFLAERTGGTYSTLKVQPAELEDSGVYFCASSQFMRQNEQFFGPGTRLTVL.

This CDR3 is CASGLFPGQGPNEQFF. J is TRBJ2-1 and V is TRBV27; the D call from TCRdb, TRBD1, cannot be confirmed without DNA. Germline V CDR1 and CDR2: MNHEY, SMNVEV (reference sequence). This CDR3 has 16 residues.

This chain joins TRBV19 and TRBJ2-1; no DNA is available, so the TRBD2 call from TCRdb remains unchecked. There are 15 residues in the CDR3. Germline V gene data show CDR1 as LNHDA and CDR2 as SQIVND (reference sequence). CDR3 residues: CASSIGGHPYNEQFF.

The chain links TRBV19 to TRBJ1-4. The CDR3 extends over 17 amino acids. From germline, CDR1 is LNHDA and CDR2 SQIVND (reference sequence). CDR3 amino acids: CASNADPIRASNEKLFF.